This TCR beta chain was identified during a study of cytomegalovirus exposure and HLA in healthy donors. PCR was performed using 60 Vbeta and 13 Jbeta primers. Assay used: immunoSEQ multiplex PCR; TCRdb lists only in-frame clones, some missing. The table records more than 140,000 clones, approximately 80% of them present only once. This clone was observed a handful of times. CDR3 length: 16 amino acids. With 4 bases clipped from V and 0 bases from J, the junction kept 6 bases outside the gene matches. In germline, CDR1 is MNHEY, CDR2 SVGAGI. Sequencing was done on a sample of PBMCs. This chain links TRBV6-5 with TRBJ2-1; 7 bases are shared with TRBD1. This TCR came from a man in his thirties or forties in good health and CMV-seropositive. The CDR3 sequence is CASSSMPGGSYNEQFF. DNA of the CDR3: TGTGCCAGCAGTTCCATGCCAGGGGGCTCCTACAATGAGCAGTTCTTC.